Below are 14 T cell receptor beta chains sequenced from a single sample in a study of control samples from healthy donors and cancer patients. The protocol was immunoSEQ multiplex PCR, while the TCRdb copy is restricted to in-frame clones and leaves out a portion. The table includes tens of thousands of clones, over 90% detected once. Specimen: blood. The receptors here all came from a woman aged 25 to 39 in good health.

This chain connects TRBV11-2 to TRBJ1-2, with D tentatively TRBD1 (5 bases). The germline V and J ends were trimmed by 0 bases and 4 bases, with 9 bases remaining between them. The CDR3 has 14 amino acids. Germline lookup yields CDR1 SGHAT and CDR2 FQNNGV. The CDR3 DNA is TGTGCCAGCAGCTTAGACCGGGACCTCTATGGCTACACCTTC. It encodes CASSLDRDLYGYTF.

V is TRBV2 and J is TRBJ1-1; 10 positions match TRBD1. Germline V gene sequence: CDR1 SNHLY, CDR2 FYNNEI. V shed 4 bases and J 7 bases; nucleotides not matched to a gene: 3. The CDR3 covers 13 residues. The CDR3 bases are TGTGCCAGCAGTGGGACAGGGGGTATTGAAGCTTTCTTT. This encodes CASSGTGGIEAFF.

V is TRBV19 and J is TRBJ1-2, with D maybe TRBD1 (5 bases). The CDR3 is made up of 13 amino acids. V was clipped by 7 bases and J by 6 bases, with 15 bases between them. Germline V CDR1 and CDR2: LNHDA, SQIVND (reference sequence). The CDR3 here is CASTSRGKDGYTF. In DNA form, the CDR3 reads TGTGCCAGTACAAGTCGGGGGAAGGATGGCTACACCTTC.

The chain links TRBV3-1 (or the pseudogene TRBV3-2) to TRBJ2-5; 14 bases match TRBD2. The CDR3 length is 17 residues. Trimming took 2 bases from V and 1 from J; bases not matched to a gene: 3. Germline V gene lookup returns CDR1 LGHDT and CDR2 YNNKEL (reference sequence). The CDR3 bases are TGTGCCAGCAGCCAATTTGGACTAGCGGGGGGCCAAGAGACCCAGTACTTC. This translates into CASSQFGLAGGQETQYF.

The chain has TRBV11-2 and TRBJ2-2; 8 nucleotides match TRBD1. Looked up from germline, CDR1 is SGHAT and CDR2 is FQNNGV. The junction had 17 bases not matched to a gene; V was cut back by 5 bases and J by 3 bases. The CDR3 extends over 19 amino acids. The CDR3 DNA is TGTGCCAGCAGCCCCCACCTTAAGGCCGACAGGGGTTACACCGGGGAGCTGTTTTTT. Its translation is CASSPHLKADRGYTGELFF.

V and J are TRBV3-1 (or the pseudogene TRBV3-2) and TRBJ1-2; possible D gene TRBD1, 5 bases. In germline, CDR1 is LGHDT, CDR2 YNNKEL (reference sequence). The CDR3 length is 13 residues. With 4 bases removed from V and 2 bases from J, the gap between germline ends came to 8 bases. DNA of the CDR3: TGTGCCAGCAGCCGGGCAGGGAACTATGGCTACACCTTC. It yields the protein CASSRAGNYGYTF.

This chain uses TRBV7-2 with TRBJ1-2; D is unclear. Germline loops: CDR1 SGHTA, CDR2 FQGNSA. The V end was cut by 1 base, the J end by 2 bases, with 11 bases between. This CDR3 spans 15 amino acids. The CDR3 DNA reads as TGTGCCAGCAGCTTAGAGCCCGGGTTAAACTATGGCTACACCTTC. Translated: CASSLEPGLNYGYTF.

The CDR3 loop is CASSLRGRAITEAFF. CDR3 in DNA: TGTGCCAGCAGTTTAAGGGGCCGGGCAATAACTGAAGCTTTCTTT. This rearrangement joins TRBV28 to TRBJ1-1; tentatively, D is TRBD1 (5 bases). V gave up 2 bases and J gave up 5 bases, with 15 bases separating them. The germline gives CDR1 MDHEN, CDR2 SYDVKM. The CDR3 sequence is 15 residues long.

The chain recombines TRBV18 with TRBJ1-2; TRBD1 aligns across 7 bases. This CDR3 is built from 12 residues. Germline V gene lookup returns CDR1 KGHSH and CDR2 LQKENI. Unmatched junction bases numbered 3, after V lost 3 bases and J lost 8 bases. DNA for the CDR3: TGTGCCAGCTCACCGACAGGGCGAGGCTACACCTTC. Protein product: CASSPTGRGYTF.

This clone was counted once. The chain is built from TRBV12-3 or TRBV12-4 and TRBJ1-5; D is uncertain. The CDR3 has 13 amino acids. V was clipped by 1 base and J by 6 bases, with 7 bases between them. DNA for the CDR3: TGTGCCAGCAGTTTAGATGGACTTCAGCCCCAGCATTTT. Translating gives CASSLDGLQPQHF.

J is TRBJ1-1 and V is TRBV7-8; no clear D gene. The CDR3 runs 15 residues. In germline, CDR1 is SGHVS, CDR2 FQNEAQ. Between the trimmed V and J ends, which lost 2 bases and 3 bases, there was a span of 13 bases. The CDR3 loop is CASSLRRDGDTEAFF. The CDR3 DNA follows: TGTGCCAGCAGCTTAAGGAGAGACGGGGACACTGAAGCTTTCTTT.

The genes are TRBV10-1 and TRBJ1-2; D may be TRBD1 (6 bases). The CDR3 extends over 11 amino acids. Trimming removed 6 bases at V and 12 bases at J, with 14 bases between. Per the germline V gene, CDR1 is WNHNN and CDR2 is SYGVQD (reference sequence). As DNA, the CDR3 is TGCGCCAGCAGGTACAGGGTTAGACACACCTTC. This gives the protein CASRYRVRHTF.

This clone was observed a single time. DNA of the CDR3: TGTGCCAGCAGTGACCAACTTAGCACAGATACGCAGTATTTT. Translation gives CASSDQLSTDTQYF. The V gene is TRBV6-1, the J gene TRBJ2-3; D remains ambiguous. Deletions cut 3 bases from V and 0 bases from J, with 7 bases between. This CDR3 contains 14 residues. Germline V gene data show CDR1 as MNHNS and CDR2 as SASEGT.

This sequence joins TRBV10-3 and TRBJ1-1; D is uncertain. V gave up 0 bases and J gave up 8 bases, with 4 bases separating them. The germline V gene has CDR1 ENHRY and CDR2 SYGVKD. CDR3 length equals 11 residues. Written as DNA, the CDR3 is TGTGCCATCAGTGAGTCGTTGGAAGCTTTCTTT. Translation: CAISESLEAFF.